These 9 T cell receptor beta chains share one sample of origin, sequenced in a study of molecular identifiers for immune sequencing clone quantification. Using its own MiXCR run on the PCR reads, TCRdb lists one record per CDR3 protein. In the table there are hundreds of thousands of distinct CDR3 sequences, 25% of which are singletons. The source material was naive CD8+ T cells from blood, with Jurkat cell RNA spiked in. Subset noted: FACS-sorted CD8+CD4-CCR7+CD45RA+ naive T cells. Receptors were obtained from a human donor in good health. Some libraries in this study had Jurkat cell RNA spiked in.

The sample holds many counts of this clonotype. This CDR3 reads CASSLNSGPSSPLHF. As DNA, the CDR3 is TGTGCCAGCAGCTTAAATTCCGGGCCCTCTTCACCCCTCCACTTT. V and J are TRBV7-2 and TRBJ1-6; D call uncertain. Germline V CDR1 and CDR2: SGHTA, FQGNSA. Trimming shortened V by 2 bases and J by 9 bases, and 14 bases separated the two germline ends. CDR3 length equals 15 residues.

This clonotype was detected only a few times. Possible read error: a much larger clone is one base away. The V and J genes are TRBV7-2 and TRBJ2-3; D is possibly TRBD1 (5 bases). From germline, CDR1 is SGHTA and CDR2 FQGNSA. The length of the CDR3 is 15 residues. In DNA form, the CDR3 reads TGTGCCAGCAGCCCTGGACACGTTAGCACAGCTACGCAGTATTTT. It translates to CASSPGHVSTATQYF.

Regarding this clonotype: This is likely a read error, given that the CDR3 carries no conserved phenylalanine or tryptophan at its end. V usage is TRBV4-1 and J usage is TRBJ1-5; the match to TRBD1 covers 9 bases. Germline CDR1 reads MGHRA; CDR2 reads YSYEKL. J lost 2 bases, V lost 2 bases, and 7 bases had no gene match. The CDR3 runs to 17 residues. The CDR3 spells CASSQLPGQGGNQPQHS. DNA of the CDR3: TGCGCCAGCAGCCAACTCCCGGGACAGGGTGGCAATCAGCCCCAGCATTCT.

This clonotype was found many times. DNA for the CDR3: TGCGCCAGCAGCCGTAACAGGGCGCAGAACACTGAAGCTTTCTTT. Its translation: CASSRNRAQNTEAFF. The rearrangement links TRBV4-3 to TRBJ1-1, with D tentatively TRBD1 (6 bases). The V gene's germline CDR1 is LGHNA and CDR2 YSLEER. Trimming pared 4 bases from V and 1 base from J, leaving 13 bases between. The CDR3 covers 15 residues.

The genes are TRBV7-9 and TRBJ1-2, with a weak D call TRBD1 (5 bases). This CDR3 comprises 16 residues. Trimming shortened V by 5 bases and J by 4 bases, and 20 bases separated the two germline ends. Germline CDR1 SEHNR, CDR2 FQNEAQ (reference sequence). CDR3: CASSVLVGQDLYGYTF. The CDR3 region has the DNA TGTGCCAGCAGCGTCCTCGTGGGGCAGGACCTCTATGGCTACACCTTC.

This clonotype was detected only a few times. V is TRBV7-2 and J is TRBJ1-6; TRBD1 aligns across 9 bases. With V trimmed by 2 bases and J by 8 bases, 4 bases remained unmatched. The germline V gene has CDR1 SGHTA and CDR2 FQGNSA. This CDR3 region has 15 residues. The CDR3: CASSLWDREDSPLHF. In DNA form, the CDR3 reads TGTGCCAGCAGCTTATGGGACAGGGAGGATTCACCCCTCCACTTT.

This clonotype was seen many times. This chain joins TRBV5-6 and TRBJ2-3; D is tentatively TRBD1 or TRBD2 (5 bases each). CDR3 length: 13 residues. Trimming stripped 7 bases from V and 3 bases from J, with 12 bases between. In germline, CDR1 is SGHDT, CDR2 YYEEEE. This CDR3 is CASSLWGTDTQYF. The DNA for the CDR3 is TGTGCCAGCTCCCTGTGGGGGACAGATACGCAGTATTTT.

CDR3 protein: CASSYSLGVRYEQYF. DNA of the CDR3: TGTGCCAGCAGTTACTCTTTGGGGGTCCGGTACGAGCAGTACTTC. The gene calls are TRBV6-5 and TRBJ2-7; possibly TRBD1 or TRBD2 for D (5 bases each). CDR1 and CDR2 from the germline V gene are MNHEY and SVGAGI. The CDR3 extends over 15 amino acids. V gave up 0 bases and J gave up 4 bases, with 13 bases separating them.

This clonotype came up many times. The CDR3 coding sequence is TGTGCCAGCAGAAGTGGCAGCTACGAGCAGTACTTC. This sequence encodes CASRSGSYEQYF. This chain connects TRBV28 to TRBJ2-7; D not resolved. The CDR3 length is 12 residues. Germline V gives CDR1 MDHEN, CDR2 SYDVKM. V lost 6 bases, J lost 3 bases, and 9 bases lay in between.